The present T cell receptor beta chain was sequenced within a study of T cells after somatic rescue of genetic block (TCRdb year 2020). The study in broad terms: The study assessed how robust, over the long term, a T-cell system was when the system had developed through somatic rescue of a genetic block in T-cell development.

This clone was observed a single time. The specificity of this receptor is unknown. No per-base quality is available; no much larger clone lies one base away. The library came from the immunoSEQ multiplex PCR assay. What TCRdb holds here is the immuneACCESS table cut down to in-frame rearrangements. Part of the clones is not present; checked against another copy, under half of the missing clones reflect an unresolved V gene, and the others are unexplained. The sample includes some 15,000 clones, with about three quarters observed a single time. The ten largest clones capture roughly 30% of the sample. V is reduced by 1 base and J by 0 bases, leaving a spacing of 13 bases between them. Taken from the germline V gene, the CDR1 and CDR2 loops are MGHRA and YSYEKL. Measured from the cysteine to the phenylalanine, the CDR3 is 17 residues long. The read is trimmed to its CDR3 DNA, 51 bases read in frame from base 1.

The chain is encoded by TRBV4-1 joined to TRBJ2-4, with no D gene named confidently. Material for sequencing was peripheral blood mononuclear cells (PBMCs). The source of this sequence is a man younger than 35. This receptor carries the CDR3 CASSQALSPLAKNIQYF. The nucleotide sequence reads TGCGCCAGCAGCCAAGCCCTGTCACCGCTAGCCAAAAACATTCAGTACTTC.